The rows below give T cell receptor beta chains drawn from one sample of a study of identical twins. TCRdb recomputed calls from the 5' RACE reads with MiXCR, one row per CDR3 protein. The repertoire consists of about 550,000 distinct CDR3 sequences, with around 22% occurring once and the leading ten covering around 0.5%. Another study also made use of these data, one on yellow fever vaccine responses in identical twins.

The specimen was CD4+ T cells sorted from blood. These receptors all stem from a woman under 30 in good health. CDR3s include the opening cysteine and the closing phenylalanine or tryptophan. A D gene is named only where the DNA matches it firmly. Clone size, where shown, is once, few, many, or a class for clones that have expanded.

>16|-|TRBV20-1|TRBJ2-1|few
CSARDALVGIGNEQFF
TGCAGTGCTAGAGATGCGCTAGTTGGGATTGGTAATGAGCAGTTCTTC
>14|-|TRBV10-3|TRBJ2-1|few
CAISEGGIYNEQFF
TGTGCCATCAGTGAGGGGGGGATCTACAATGAGCAGTTCTTC
>11|-|TRBV24-1|TRBJ2-7|-
CATSVGFQQYF
TGTGCCACCAGTGTAGGGTTCCAGCAGTACTTC
>14|TRBD1|TRBV5-1|TRBJ2-1|-
CASRSGQGDNEQFF
TGCGCCAGCAGGTCGGGACAGGGGGACAATGAGCAGTTCTTC
>17|-|TRBV29-1|TRBJ2-2|few
CSVGGGDGRGYTGELFF
TGCAGCGTTGGCGGGGGCGATGGGCGGGGGTACACCGGGGAGCTGTTTTTT
>15|-|TRBV5-1|TRBJ1-4|-
CASSFQDATNEKLFF
TGCGCCAGCAGCTTCCAAGATGCAACTAATGAAAAACTGTTTTTT
>15|-|TRBV12-3/TRBV12-4|TRBJ2-1|-
CASSFPGIRYSEQFF
TGTGCCAGCAGTTTCCCAGGGATACGCTACAGTGAGCAGTTCTTC
>14|TRBD1|TRBV18|TRBJ2-1|-
CASSPGQEYNEQFF
TGTGCCAGCTCACCGGGACAGGAGTACAATGAGCAGTTCTTC
>14|TRBD1|TRBV18|TRBJ1-4|-
CASSPQGAREKLFF
TGTGCCAGCTCACCTCAGGGGGCGAGAGAAAAACTGTTTTTT
>13|TRBD2|TRBV20-1|TRBJ2-1|few
CSATSGGGNEQFF
TGCAGTGCTACGTCGGGGGGAGGTAATGAGCAGTTCTTC
>15|-|TRBV5-1|TRBJ2-1|-
CASSFDGGTYNEQFF
TGCGCCAGCAGCTTCGATGGGGGCACCTACAATGAGCAGTTCTTC
>16|TRBD1|TRBV20-1|TRBJ1-2|-
CSARETGRDRGLGYTF
TGCAGTGCTAGAGAAACCGGGAGGGACAGGGGGCTTGGCTACACCTTC
>14|-|TRBV12-3/TRBV12-4|TRBJ2-7|-
CASSSHRDPYEQYF
TGTGCCAGCAGTTCCCACAGGGATCCCTACGAGCAGTACTTC
>14|TRBD1|TRBV9|TRBJ1-1|-
CASSPGDRNTEAFF
TGTGCCAGCAGCCCCGGGGACAGGAACACTGAAGCTTTCTTT
>15|-|TRBV15|TRBJ2-5|-
CATSRDRGREETQYF
TGTGCCACCAGCAGAGATAGGGGGAGGGAAGAGACCCAGTACTTC
>16|TRBD2|TRBV12-3/TRBV12-4|TRBJ2-3|-
CASRPGLAGGTDTQYF
TGTGCCAGCAGACCGGGACTAGCGGGGGGCACAGATACGCAGTATTTT
>15|TRBD2|TRBV24-1|TRBJ2-1|few
CATSDSGTSRLRQFF
TGTGCCACCAGTGATTCCGGGACTAGCCGTTTGAGGCAGTTCTTC
>14|-|TRBV15|TRBJ1-2|-
CATSRGPGNYGYTF
TGTGCCACCAGCAGAGGCCCGGGCAACTATGGCTACACCTTC
>17|TRBD1|TRBV12-3/TRBV12-4|TRBJ1-5|-
CASSLAGQGASNQPQHF
TGTGCCAGCAGTTTAGCGGGACAGGGGGCCTCCAATCAGCCCCAGCATTTT
>16|TRBD2|TRBV4-1|TRBJ2-5|few
CASSQDRTSGGETQYF
TGCGCCAGCAGCCAAGATCGGACTAGCGGGGGCGAGACCCAGTACTTC
>14|-|TRBV24-1|TRBJ2-3|-
CATSERDLTDTQYF
TGTGCCACCAGTGAGCGAGACTTAACAGATACGCAGTATTTT
>13|TRBD2|TRBV15|TRBJ2-7|many
CATRLAGVYEQYF
TGTGCCACCAGGCTAGCGGGAGTGTACGAGCAGTACTTC
>12|-|TRBV6-6|TRBJ2-1|few
CASSSSGNEQFF
TGTGCCAGCAGTTCCAGTGGAAATGAGCAGTTCTTC
>16|-|TRBV7-9|TRBJ2-5|many
CASSRLALQGEETQYF
TGTGCCAGCAGTCGTCTAGCCTTACAGGGTGAAGAGACCCAGTACTTC
>17|TRBD2|TRBV7-9|TRBJ2-2|-
CASSQKLAGDGTGELFF
TGTGCCAGCAGCCAAAAATTAGCGGGGGACGGCACCGGGGAGCTGTTTTTT
>16|-|TRBV3-1|TRBJ2-2|-
CASSQVHSRNTGELFF
TGTGCCAGCAGCCAAGTTCATAGCCGGAACACCGGGGAGCTGTTTTTT
>14|-|TRBV12-3/TRBV12-4|TRBJ1-2|-
CASRLQQGYYGYTF
TGTGCCAGCAGATTACAACAGGGTTATTATGGCTACACCTTC
>14|TRBD1|TRBV10-3|TRBJ1-2|-
CATSIGTDNYGYTF
TGTGCCACCTCTATCGGGACAGATAACTATGGCTACACCTTC
>16|-|TRBV12-3/TRBV12-4|TRBJ2-1|-
CASSRSMGREGNEQFF
TGTGCCAGCAGTCGGTCAATGGGCAGGGAAGGCAATGAGCAGTTCTTC
>13|-|TRBV7-9|TRBJ2-5|-
CASSLGYLETQYF
TGTGCCAGCAGCTTAGGATATTTGGAGACCCAGTACTTC
>16|TRBD1|TRBV12-3/TRBV12-4|TRBJ1-2|few
CASSSPQGRRNYGYTF
TGTGCCAGCAGTTCCCCACAGGGGCGAAGGAACTATGGCTACACCTTC
>16|TRBD1|TRBV24-1|TRBJ2-1|-
CATSESGQGEDDEQFF
TGTGCCACCAGTGAATCAGGACAGGGGGAGGACGATGAGCAGTTCTTC
>11|-|TRBV29-1|TRBJ1-1|few
CSVGLFTEAFF
TGCAGCGTGGGACTTTTCACTGAAGCTTTCTTT
>13|TRBD1|TRBV28|TRBJ2-2|-
CASRGQRHGELFF
TGTGCCAGCAGGGGACAGCGACACGGGGAGCTGTTTTTT
>13|TRBD2|TRBV25-1|TRBJ2-3|-
CASKLAGGDTQYF
TGTGCCAGCAAACTAGCGGGGGGTGATACGCAGTATTTT
>16|TRBD2|TRBV11-2|TRBJ2-2|-
CASSSLAGTNTGELFF
TGTGCCAGCAGTTCCCTAGCGGGGACAAACACCGGGGAGCTGTTTTTT
>10|-|TRBV12-3/TRBV12-4|TRBJ2-1|many
CASSGNEQFF
TGTGCCAGCAGTGGCAATGAGCAGTTCTTC
>14|TRBD1|TRBV10-3|TRBJ2-7|few
CAISPTGLLYEQYF
TGTGCCATCAGTCCGACAGGGCTATTATACGAGCAGTACTTC
>17|TRBD2|TRBV10-3|TRBJ2-1|few
CATHRWDYRRQDNEQFF
TGTGCCACTCATCGCTGGGACTACCGACGACAAGACAATGAGCAGTTCTTC
>13|-|TRBV12-3/TRBV12-4|TRBJ2-1|few
CATKTSGWDEQFF
TGTGCCACCAAAACTAGTGGTTGGGATGAGCAGTTCTTC
>14|TRBD1|TRBV7-9|TRBJ2-3|few
CASSFDRGTDTQYF
TGTGCCAGCAGCTTCGACAGGGGGACAGATACGCAGTATTTT